The 22 T cell receptor beta chains given below trace back to one sample, sequenced in a study of OX40 agonist ivuxolimab in advanced cancers. Only in-frame clones appear in the TCRdb table, and some are missing; sequencing was by immunoSEQ multiplex PCR. The sample lists about 84,000 clones, approximately 92% seen once, with around 0.19% in the top ten. This sample comprised CD4+ or CD8+ T cells sorted from blood, obtained in a trial of the OX40 agonist ivuxolimab. These receptors all come from an adult with an advanced solid tumor such as melanoma, head and neck, liver or kidney cancer.

V usage is TRBV29-1 and J usage is TRBJ2-1, with TRBD1 identical over 8 bases. J lost 16 bases, V lost 2 bases, and 10 bases had no gene match. Germline-derived CDR1 and CDR2 are SQVTM and ANQGSEA. The CDR3 length is 12 residues. CDR3 sequence reads: CSVERGAGGNFF. In DNA form, the CDR3 reads TGCAGCGTTGAAAGGGGGGCAGGGGGCAATTTCTTC.

The count of this clone is one. The rearrangement joins TRBV28 to TRBJ1-5; no firm D call. V was trimmed by 7 bases and J by 9 bases, leaving 10 bases between them. The CDR3 contains 11 residues. Per the germline V gene, CDR1 is MDHEN and CDR2 is SYDVKM. In DNA form, the CDR3 reads TGTGCCAGCACCGCATCGGGGCCCCAGCATTTT. It specifies CASTASGPQHF.

The V gene is TRBV5-1, the J gene TRBJ1-1, with a possible D match to TRBD1 (6 bases). CDR1 and CDR2 (germline): SGHRS, YFSETQ. Trimming removed 6 bases from V and 0 bases from J, with 12 bases in between. The CDR3 is 14 amino acids. The CDR3 region is CASKLTGMNTEAFF. Written as DNA, the CDR3 is TGCGCCAGCAAACTGACAGGCATGAACACTGAAGCTTTCTTT. Combining the CDR3 with reference TRBV5-1 and TRBJ1-1 gives the whole variable domain KAGVTQTPRYLIKTRGQQVTLSCSPISGHRSVSWYQQTPGQGLQFLFEYFSETQRNKGNFPGRFSGRQFSNSRSEMNVSTLELGDSALYLCASKLTGMNTEAFFGQGTRLTVV.

The rearrangement joins TRBV7-2 to TRBJ1-5; weak D call: TRBD1 (6 bases). Trimming shortened V by 3 bases and J by 3 bases, and 9 bases separated the two germline ends. The CDR3 extends over 14 amino acids. Germline CDR1 SGHTA, CDR2 FQGNSA. The CDR3 region is CASSFRDNNQPQHF. The CDR3 nucleotides read TGTGCCAGCAGCTTCCGGGACAACAATCAGCCCCAGCATTTT.

Note on this clone: Other DNA sequences from this sample encode an identical CDR3 as well. The rearrangement links TRBV18 to TRBJ2-5; TRBD2 might be the D (5 bases). With 3 bases removed from V and 2 bases from J, the gap between germline ends came to 10 bases. From germline, CDR1 is KGHSH and CDR2 LQKENI. CDR3 length equals 14 residues. The CDR3 sequence is CASSPGLEQETQYF. The DNA for the CDR3 is TGTGCCAGCTCACCCGGACTTGAACAAGAGACCCAGTACTTC.

This chain joins TRBV5-4 and TRBJ2-5, with 7 bases fitting TRBD2. J gave up 1 base and V 5 bases, and 5 bases lay outside the gene matches. Germline loops: CDR1 SGHNT, CDR2 YYREEE (reference sequence). The CDR3 sequence is 14 residues long. The CDR3 bases are TGTGCCAGCAGTGAGCGGGGAAGCCAAGAGACCCAGTACTTC. It translates to CASSERGSQETQYF.

The chain joins TRBV5-6 to TRBJ1-6, with a weak D call TRBD1 (5 bases). Germline V gives CDR1 SGHDT, CDR2 YYEEEE. The CDR3 loop spans 13 amino acids. V was shortened by 5 bases and J by 7 bases, with 10 bases between the two germline ends. Here the CDR3 reads CASRPGQNSPLHF. The CDR3 coding sequence is TGTGCCAGCAGGCCGGGGCAAAATTCACCCCTCCACTTT.

V gene TRBV13 combines with J gene TRBJ1-2, with TRBD1 as a possible D gene (5 bases). Germline V gene lookup returns CDR1 PRHDT and CDR2 FYEKMQ (reference sequence). Deletions cut 1 base from V and 6 bases from J, with 9 bases between. The CDR3 runs 13 residues. The CDR3 bases are TGTGCCAGCAGCTTAGACTGGGGGAATGGCTACACCTTC. Its protein product is CASSLDWGNGYTF.

The gene calls are TRBV21-1 and TRBJ1-4; TRBD1, as called in the table, went unchecked against the DNA. TRBV21-1 is a known pseudogene. This CDR3 comprises 15 residues. CDR3 loop: CASSKLPGSGEKLFF. In nucleotides, the CDR3 is TGTGCCAGCAGCAAGTTGCCAGGGTCGGGTGAAAAACTGTTTTTT.

The chain is built from TRBV27 and TRBJ1-1; 7 bases map to TRBD1. Looked up from germline, CDR1 is MNHEY and CDR2 is SMNVEV (reference sequence). The V and J ends lost 6 bases and 6 bases, in that order; junction bases with no gene match: 7. This CDR3 spans 13 amino acids. The CDR3 here is CASRWTGRSEAFF. CDR3 bases: TGTGCCAGCAGATGGACAGGCCGGTCTGAAGCTTTCTTT.

The genes are TRBV19 and TRBJ1-2; 9 nucleotides align to TRBD1. Germline V lookup: CDR1 LNHDA, CDR2 SQIVND (reference sequence). Trimming cost V 1 base and J 4 bases; bases outside gene matches: 4. This CDR3 has 15 amino acids. The CDR3 loop reads CASSIAGQGSYGYTF. The DNA of the CDR3 is TGTGCCAGTAGTATAGCCGGACAGGGGAGCTATGGCTACACCTTC.

This sequence joins TRBV18 and TRBJ2-7, with D tentatively TRBD1 (5 bases). This CDR3 is 12 amino acids long. CDR1 and CDR2 from the germline V gene are KGHSH and LQKENI. The CDR3 DNA sequence: TGTGCCAGCTCACCAGGAAGGGGCGGTTTTCACGTC. Residues: CASSPGRGGFHV.

The chain has TRBV7-2 and TRBJ1-4; D is unclear. The CDR3 covers 13 residues. The germline gives CDR1 SGHTA, CDR2 FQGNSA. Trimming removed 5 bases from V and 5 bases from J, with 9 bases in between. The DNA for the CDR3 is TGTGCCAGCAGCCCCCGGCGGAATGAAAAACTGTTTTTT. Protein product: CASSPRRNEKLFF.

The chain carries TRBV28 and TRBJ1-3; D call uncertain. CDR1 MDHEN and CDR2 SYDVKM come from the germline V gene. This CDR3 contains 15 residues. Trimming pared 3 bases from V and 1 base from J, leaving 10 bases between. In nucleotides, the CDR3 is TGTGCCAGCAGTTTTGCGGACTTTTCTGGAAACACCATATATTTT. It encodes CASSFADFSGNTIYF.

This chain uses TRBV5-1 with TRBJ2-1; unclear D gene. The CDR3 totals 13 residues. CDR1 is SGHRS, CDR2 YFSETQ, per germline. V was trimmed by 4 bases and J by 7 bases, leaving 12 bases between them. The DNA of the CDR3 is TGCGCCAGCAGCGTAGAGTGGAAGAATGAGCAGTTCTTC. This codes for CASSVEWKNEQFF.

DNA for the CDR3: TGTGCCAGCAGTTCCACCCCATGGGACACTGAAGCTTTCTTT. Amino acids: CASSSTPWDTEAFF. This sequence joins TRBV27 and TRBJ1-1; no clear D gene. V was trimmed by 4 bases and J by 3 bases, leaving 12 bases between them. Germline lookup yields CDR1 MNHEY and CDR2 SMNVEV (reference sequence). This CDR3 region has 14 residues.

The chain recombines TRBV10-1 with TRBJ1-1; D is perhaps TRBD1 (5 bases). The germline V and J ends were trimmed by 4 bases and 0 bases, with 9 bases remaining between them. CDR1 and CDR2 from the germline V gene are WNHNN and SYGVQD (reference sequence). CDR3 length: 14 residues. Written as DNA, the CDR3 is TGCGCCAGCAGTGTCGGGGGGATGAACACTGAAGCTTTCTTT. The encoded protein is CASSVGGMNTEAFF.

The CDR3: CASSPAGIQETQYF. CDR3 nucleotides: TGCGCCAGCAGCCCCGCCGGGATACAAGAGACCCAGTACTTC. This chain uses TRBV5-1 with TRBJ2-5; a possible D gene is TRBD2 (5 bases). With 4 bases removed from V and 2 bases from J, the gap between germline ends came to 12 bases. Germline V gene data show CDR1 as SGHRS and CDR2 as YFSETQ. CDR3 length: 14 amino acids.

The chain uses TRBV9 and TRBJ1-4; TRBD1 matches at 9 bases. The CDR3 totals 14 residues. V trimming: 4 bases; J trimming: 5 bases; junction bases outside the gene matches: 3. The germline V gene has CDR1 SGDLS and CDR2 YYNGEE. CDR3 loop: CASSFGQGNEKLFF. The CDR3 bases are TGTGCCAGCAGCTTCGGACAGGGGAATGAAAAACTGTTTTTT.

This chain joins TRBV6-5 and TRBJ2-7, with no clear D. Trimming shortened V by 0 bases and J by 0 bases, and 12 bases separated the two germline ends. The CDR3 consists of 16 residues. Germline assignment: CDR1 MNHEY and CDR2 SVGAGI. The CDR3 reads CASSYSNADLSYEQYF. The CDR3 DNA reads TGTGCCAGCAGTTACTCGAATGCGGACCTCTCCTACGAGCAGTACTTC.

J is TRBJ1-5 and V is TRBV4-1; D ambiguous. The CDR3 loop spans 15 amino acids. Trimming shortened V by 0 bases and J by 6 bases, and 12 bases separated the two germline ends. Germline CDR1 is MGHRA and CDR2 is YSYEKL. CDR3 nucleotide sequence: TGCGCCAGCAGCCAAGACGGAGGTTCGGGTCAGCCCCAGCATTTT. Its translation: CASSQDGGSGQPQHF.

The V call is TRBV30, the J call TRBJ2-3, with a tentative D call TRBD2 (5 bases). The CDR3 sequence is 13 residues long. V gave up 8 bases and J gave up 2 bases, with 14 bases separating them. The germline gives CDR1 GTSNPN, CDR2 SVGIG (reference sequence). The CDR3 reads CAGVRDLTDTQYF. The CDR3 DNA is TGTGCCGGGGTTCGGGATCTCACAGATACGCAGTATTTT.